The source of this TCR beta chain is a study of T cell responses to AZD1222 COVID-19 vaccine. Study-level points and caveats: Just a handful of AZD1222 recipients tested seropositive at baseline.

CDR1 is SGHDN and CDR2 is FVKESK in the germline V gene. Trimming took 1 base from V and 5 from J; bases not matched to a gene: 15. The CDR3 loop spans 18 amino acids. With regard to this clone: Its target is unknown.

The method was immunoSEQ multiplex PCR; TCRdb's version includes in-frame clones alone and lacks a portion of them. Of some 130,000 clones in the sample, about 90% were seen once. This TCR came from an adult in good health. The chain combines TRBV14 with TRBJ2-7; TRBD2 aligns across 9 bases. This material consisted of peripheral blood, taken on day 0 of AZD1222 vaccination. The CDR3 DNA reads as TGTGCCAGCAGCCAAGGGCCCCTGGCGGGAGGGCCCGCGGACGAGCAGTACTTC. This sequence encodes CASSQGPLAGGPADEQYF.